This T cell receptor (beta chain) comes out of a study of blood T cell repertoires in COVID-19. Whole-study context: Sample material is recorded as cDNA or gDNA derived from T cells, B-cell-depleted T cells, or PBMCs.

CDR1 is LGHNA, CDR2 YSLEER, per germline. Trimming cost V 1 base and J 11 bases; bases outside gene matches: 10. The CDR3 loop spans 14 amino acids. This table comes from immunoSEQ multiplex PCR, and its TCRdb copy is limited to in-frame clones, with some not included. The table has about 63,000 clones, about 74% seen once. The TCR originated in a woman aged 80 or over with acute or convalescent COVID-19. The sample was peripheral blood. The chain has TRBV4-3 and TRBJ1-1; 7 bases agree with TRBD1. CDR3 in DNA: TGCGCCAGCAGCCAAGCGACAGGGCAACTTTTGGCTTTCTTT. Its translation is CASSQATGQLLAFF.